This TCR beta chain was retrieved from a study of radiotherapy plus CTLA-4 blockade in lung cancer. Across the whole study: Objective responses occurred in about 18% of patients; about 34% had disease control.

Patients had chemo-refractory metastatic non-small-cell lung cancer and received focal radiation plus CTLA-4 blockade that used ipilimumab. The protocol was immunoSEQ multiplex PCR, while the TCRdb copy is restricted to in-frame clones and leaves out a portion. The sample consists of over 80,000 clones, around 87% of them appearing once. Germline lookup yields CDR1 MNHEY and CDR2 SVGAGI. There are 16 residues in the CDR3. Deletions cut 0 bases from V and 2 bases from J, with 14 bases between. To note about this clone: The antigen is undetermined.

General study results and limits: Blood-borne expansion of tumor-derived TCR clones followed radiotherapy plus ipilimumab.

The TCR sequence derives from a human donor with non-small cell lung cancer that progressed on radiotherapy plus ipilimumab. The sequenced sample was peripheral blood, obtained from a patient treated with radiotherapy plus ipilimumab. This chain links TRBV6-5 with TRBJ2-7; no reliable D call. CDR3 DNA: TGTGCCAGCAGTTACTCGATAGGGCAGGCAGCCTACGAGCAGTACTTC. The encoded protein is CASSYSIGQAAYEQYF.